The 10 T cell receptor beta chains given below trace back to one sample, sequenced in a study of T-cell memory formation after mild COVID-19. From the 5' RACE reads, TCRdb called clonotypes with MiXCR, one entry per CDR3 protein. Of almost 550,000 distinct CDR3 sequences listed, about a fifth are singletons. Source material: PBMCs or a T cell subset sorted from them (not recorded which). The receptors were gathered from an adult woman who had mild COVID-19 (a few samples of this study predate the infection). Cell type and time point are not known.

The chain is built from TRBV25-1 and TRBJ2-1; D may be TRBD2 (7 bases). V lost 3 bases and J 2 bases, leaving 11 bases between the germline ends. CDR3 length: 15 amino acids. CDR1 and CDR2 from the germline V gene are MGHDK and SYGVNS. The CDR3 region has the DNA TGTGCCAGCAGTGATTCGGGGGGCGCCTACAATGAGCAGTTCTTC. Its protein product is CASSDSGGAYNEQFF.

V usage is TRBV7-2 and J usage is TRBJ1-3; D is ambiguous. The V gene lost 5 bases and the J gene lost 0 bases, with 14 bases spanning the gap. This CDR3 region has 16 residues. CDR1 is SGHTA and CDR2 is FQGNSA in the germline V gene. In DNA, the CDR3 is TGTGCCAGCAGCACGATCAGGTTATTCTCTGGAAACACCATATATTTT. Translating it yields CASSTIRLFSGNTIYF.

In this sample, this clonotype turned up a few times. This chain joins TRBV20-1 and TRBJ2-5, with TRBD1 matching over 10 bases. Germline values: CDR1 DFQATT, CDR2 SNEGSKA (reference sequence). The CDR3 sequence is 14 residues long. V lost 6 bases and J lost 2; bases outside the gene matches: 6. The DNA of the CDR3 is TGCAGTGCCGGGACAGGGGTGGGACAAGAGACCCAGTACTTC. It encodes CSAGTGVGQETQYF.

The V call is TRBV6-5, the J call TRBJ2-7; D unclear. V dropped 1 base and J dropped 4 bases, with 8 bases sitting between them. There are 13 residues in the CDR3. The V gene's germline CDR1 is MNHEY and CDR2 SVGAGI. CDR3 bases: TGTGCCAGCAGTTACTTTCTAGTGTACGAGCAGTACTTC. Translating it yields CASSYFLVYEQYF.

This clonotype has just a few counts. The chain recombines TRBV29-1 with TRBJ2-2, with D possibly TRBD2 on 6 matching bases. Between the trimmed V and J ends, which lost 7 bases and 0 bases, there was a span of 15 bases. Germline CDR1 is SQVTM and CDR2 is ANQGSEA. CDR3 length: 15 amino acids. CDR3 loop: CSAGEAESNTGELFF. In DNA, the CDR3 is TGCAGCGCGGGAGAGGCGGAATCGAACACCGGGGAGCTGTTTTTT.

This sequence joins TRBV9 and TRBJ1-4, with 10 nucleotides matching TRBD1. Germline V lookup: CDR1 SGDLS, CDR2 YYNGEE. V lost 2 bases and J lost 6; bases outside the gene matches: 4. The CDR3 is 15 residues long. This chain's CDR3 is CASSVRQGAHEKLFF. The CDR3 DNA sequence: TGTGCCAGCAGCGTGCGACAGGGGGCTCATGAAAAACTGTTTTTT.

This clonotype was detected a few times. CDR3 loop: CASSGDTWGRGGIYEQYF. CDR3 nucleotide sequence: TGTGCCAGCAGCGGGGATACTTGGGGGCGCGGGGGCATCTACGAGCAGTACTTC. The rearrangement uses TRBV11-2 and TRBJ2-7; perhaps TRBD2 as D (7 bases). The CDR3 runs 18 residues. Trimming removed 5 bases from V and 3 bases from J, with 26 bases in between. CDR1 is SGHAT, CDR2 FQNNGV, per germline.

V gene TRBV7-8 combines with J gene TRBJ1-5; 8 positions match TRBD1. V gave up 4 bases and J gave up 5 bases; unmatched junction bases: 7. Looked up from germline, CDR1 is SGHVS and CDR2 is FQNEAQ. This CDR3 is built from 15 residues. CDR3 nucleotides: TGTGCCAGCAGCTCCCGGACAGGGAATGATCAGCCCCAGCATTTT. Its protein product is CASSSRTGNDQPQHF.

This chain links TRBV2 with TRBJ1-5; no firm D call. The V end lost 3 bases, the J end lost 0 bases, and 12 bases lay between the germline ends. The CDR3 contains 16 residues. The germline V gene encodes CDR1 SNHLY and CDR2 FYNNEI. The CDR3 sequence: CASSDVGLFSNQPQHF. CDR3 bases: TGTGCCAGCAGTGACGTGGGTCTGTTTAGCAATCAGCCCCAGCATTTT.

V gene TRBV4-3 combines with J gene TRBJ2-3; unclear D gene. The germline CDR1 and CDR2 sequences are LGHNA and YSLEER. The CDR3 has 17 residues. V was trimmed by 1 base and J by 2 bases, leaving 16 bases between them. The CDR3 region is CASSQVIPRQSTDTQYF. CDR3 bases: TGCGCCAGCAGCCAAGTAATTCCCCGCCAGTCCACAGATACGCAGTATTTT.